Listed below are T cell receptor beta chains from one sample, sequenced in a study of CD8+CD57+ T cells in acquired aplastic anemia. TCRdb re-derived calls from the reads in MiXCR, one entry per CDR3 protein. Here the sample spans 450,000 to 600,000 distinct CDR3 sequences, less than 35% being singletons. Sequences were obtained from sorted CD4+, CD8+, or CD8+CD57+ T cells (not recorded which) from PBMCs. These receptors came from a human donor with aplastic anemia. CDR3s include the opening cysteine and the closing phenylalanine or tryptophan. D genes are given only for firm matches. Clone size is shown for a subset of rows, as once, few, many or a class of expanded clone.

d_call: TRBD1
clone_size: NA
v_call: TRBV10-1
j_call: TRBJ2-3
cdr3_nt: TGCGCCAGCATTGCACAGGGGGTCAAAGCAGATACGCAGTATTTT
cdr3_aa: CASIAQGVKADTQYF

d_call: TRBD2
clone_size: NA
v_call: TRBV5-6
j_call: TRBJ2-5
cdr3_nt: TGTGCCAGCAGCTTGGTTCGGGGGGGGAGACTCCAAGAGACCCAGTACTTC
cdr3_aa: CASSLVRGGRLQETQYF

d_call: TRBD2
clone_size: few
v_call: TRBV10-2
j_call: TRBJ2-1
cdr3_nt: TGCGCCAGCAGTTGGACTAGCGGGAGTGCGGTATACAATGAGCAGTTCTTC
cdr3_aa: CASSWTSGSAVYNEQFF

d_call: TRBD1
clone_size: NA
v_call: TRBV10-3
j_call: TRBJ1-2
cdr3_nt: TGTGCCATCAGTGAGAGACAGGGGTTCGGAAACACCTTC
cdr3_aa: CAISERQGFGNTF

d_call: TRBD1
clone_size: NA
v_call: TRBV19
j_call: TRBJ1-4
cdr3_nt: TGTGCCAGTAGTACTGATTCCGGGACAGGCAATGAAAAACTGTTTTTT
cdr3_aa: CASSTDSGTGNEKLFF

d_call: NA
clone_size: NA
v_call: TRBV15
j_call: TRBJ1-5
cdr3_nt: TGTGCCGCCAGCAGCTCCGGGACACATAGCAATCAGCCCCAGCATTTT
cdr3_aa: CAASSSGTHSNQPQHF

d_call: NA
clone_size: NA
v_call: TRBV9
j_call: TRBJ1-3
cdr3_nt: TGTGCCAGCAGACGGGAGGACGGCGTACTCTCTGGAAACACCATATATTTT
cdr3_aa: CASRREDGVLSGNTIYF

d_call: TRBD1
clone_size: NA
v_call: TRBV27
j_call: TRBJ2-6
cdr3_nt: TGTGCCAGCAGTGTACGGGACAGCTCTGGGGCCAACGTCCTGACTTTC
cdr3_aa: CASSVRDSSGANVLTF

d_call: NA
clone_size: few
v_call: TRBV27
j_call: TRBJ2-7
cdr3_nt: TGTGCCAGCAGCCCCGACAGGTGGGGCTACGAGCAGTACTTC
cdr3_aa: CASSPDRWGYEQYF

d_call: TRBD1
clone_size: few
v_call: TRBV5-6
j_call: TRBJ1-5
cdr3_nt: TGTGCCAGCAGCTTGGCCAGGGGGGTTCAGCCCCAGCATTTT
cdr3_aa: CASSLARGVQPQHF

d_call: TRBD2
clone_size: NA
v_call: TRBV4-2
j_call: TRBJ2-7
cdr3_nt: TGTGCCAGCAGCTATAGCGGGAGGGCCTCCTACGAGCAGTACTTC
cdr3_aa: CASSYSGRASYEQYF

d_call: TRBD1
clone_size: many
v_call: TRBV6-1
j_call: TRBJ2-7
cdr3_nt: TGTGCCAGCTCGGACAGGCAACCCGTCATCGAGCAGTACTTC
cdr3_aa: CASSDRQPVIEQYF

d_call: NA
clone_size: NA
v_call: TRBV10-3
j_call: TRBJ2-1
cdr3_nt: TGTGCCATCGCCCCGGATACAATGGGGCAGTTCTTC
cdr3_aa: CAIAPDTMGQFF

d_call: TRBD2
clone_size: NA
v_call: TRBV4-2
j_call: TRBJ2-1
cdr3_nt: TGTGCCAGCAGCTCGACTAGCGGGAGGGCCCATGAGCAGTTCTTC
cdr3_aa: CASSSTSGRAHEQFF

d_call: NA
clone_size: few
v_call: TRBV5-1
j_call: TRBJ1-1
cdr3_nt: TGCGCCAGCAGCTGGGTGACAGACACGAACACTGAAGCTTTCTTT
cdr3_aa: CASSWVTDTNTEAFF

d_call: NA
clone_size: NA
v_call: TRBV7-2
j_call: TRBJ2-1
cdr3_nt: TGTGCCAGCAGCTTGCCGACTACGGCCCACAATGAGCAGTTCTTC
cdr3_aa: CASSLPTTAHNEQFF

d_call: NA
clone_size: few
v_call: TRBV14
j_call: TRBJ1-2
cdr3_nt: TGTGCCAGCAGCCAAGCAGCCTACCTGGGTCAGGATGGCTACACCTTC
cdr3_aa: CASSQAAYLGQDGYTF

d_call: TRBD1
clone_size: few
v_call: TRBV6-2/TRBV6-3
j_call: TRBJ1-2
cdr3_nt: TGTGCCAGCAGGGACCCGGGACAGACTTACTATGGCTACACCTTC
cdr3_aa: CASRDPGQTYYGYTF